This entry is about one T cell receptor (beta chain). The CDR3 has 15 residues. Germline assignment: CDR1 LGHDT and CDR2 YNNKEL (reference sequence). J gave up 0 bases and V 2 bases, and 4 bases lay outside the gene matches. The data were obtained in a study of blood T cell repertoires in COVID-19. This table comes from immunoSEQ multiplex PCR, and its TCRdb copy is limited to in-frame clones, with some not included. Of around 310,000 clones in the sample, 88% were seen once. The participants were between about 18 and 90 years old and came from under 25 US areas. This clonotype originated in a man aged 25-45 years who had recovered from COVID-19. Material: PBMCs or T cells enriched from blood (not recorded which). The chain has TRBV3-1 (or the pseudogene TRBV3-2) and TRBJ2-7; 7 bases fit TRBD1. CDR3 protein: CASSQPGQSSYEQYF. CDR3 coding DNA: TGTGCCAGCAGCCAACCGGGACAGAGCTCCTACGAGCAGTACTTC.